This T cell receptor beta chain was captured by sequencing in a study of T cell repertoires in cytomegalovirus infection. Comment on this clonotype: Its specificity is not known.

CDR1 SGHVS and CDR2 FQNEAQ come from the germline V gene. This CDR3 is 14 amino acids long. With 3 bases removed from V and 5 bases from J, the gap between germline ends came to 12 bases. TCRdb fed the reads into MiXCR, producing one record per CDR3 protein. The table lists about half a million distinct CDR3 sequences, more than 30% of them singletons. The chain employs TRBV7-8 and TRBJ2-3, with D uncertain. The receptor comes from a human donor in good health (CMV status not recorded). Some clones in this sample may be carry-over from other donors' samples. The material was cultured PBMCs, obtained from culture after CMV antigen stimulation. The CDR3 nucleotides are TGTGCCAGCAGCTTGGCTGAGTGGGAAGATACGCAGTATTTT. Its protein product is CASSLAEWEDTQYF. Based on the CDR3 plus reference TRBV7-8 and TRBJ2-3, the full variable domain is GAGVSQSPRYKVAKRGQDVALRCDPISGHVSLFWYQQALGQGPEFLTYFQNEAQLDKSGLPSDRFFAERPEGSVSTLKIQRTQQEDSAVYLCASSLAEWEDTQYFGPGTRLTVL.